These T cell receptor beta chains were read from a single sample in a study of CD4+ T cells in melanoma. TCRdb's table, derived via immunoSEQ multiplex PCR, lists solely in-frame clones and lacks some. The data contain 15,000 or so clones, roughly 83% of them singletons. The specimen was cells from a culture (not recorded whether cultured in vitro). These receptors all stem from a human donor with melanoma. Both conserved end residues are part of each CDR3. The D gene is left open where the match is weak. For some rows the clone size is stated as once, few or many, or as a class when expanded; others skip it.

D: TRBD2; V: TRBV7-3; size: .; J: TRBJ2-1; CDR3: CASSLLAGGSEQFF; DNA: TGTGCCAGCAGCTTACTAGCGGGGGGGAGTGAGCAGTTCTTC
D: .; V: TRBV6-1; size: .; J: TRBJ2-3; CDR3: CASSGQDTQYF; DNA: TGTGCCAGCAGTGGCCAGGATACGCAGTATTTT
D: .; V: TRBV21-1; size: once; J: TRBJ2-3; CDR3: CASSSTDTQYF; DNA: TGTGCCAGCAGCAGCACAGATACGCAGTATTTT
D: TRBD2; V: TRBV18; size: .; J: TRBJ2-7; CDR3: CASSPVTSVTAYEQYF; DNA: TGTGCCAGCTCACCCGTGACTAGCGTAACCGCCTACGAGCAGTACTTC
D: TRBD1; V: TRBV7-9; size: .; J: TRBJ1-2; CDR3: CASSLEGGGYTF; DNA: TGTGCCAGCAGCTTAGAAGGGGGCGGCTACACCTTC
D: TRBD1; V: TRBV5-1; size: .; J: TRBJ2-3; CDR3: CASSRDRGSDTQYF; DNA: TGCGCCAGCAGCCGGGACAGGGGTTCAGATACGCAGTATTTT
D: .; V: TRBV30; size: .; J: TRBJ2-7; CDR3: CAWSVGYVPYEQYF; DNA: TGTGCCTGGAGTGTTGGGTATGTTCCCTACGAGCAGTACTTC
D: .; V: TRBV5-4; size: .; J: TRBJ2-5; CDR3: CASSVTVKETQYF; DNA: TGTGCCAGCAGCGTGACAGTTAAAGAGACCCAGTACTTC
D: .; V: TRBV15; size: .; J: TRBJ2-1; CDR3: CATSRAPGTGLGQFF; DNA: TGTGCCACCAGCAGAGCTCCGGGCACGGGCTTAGGGCAGTTCTTC
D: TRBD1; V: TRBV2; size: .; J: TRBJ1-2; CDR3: CASSENRGYGYTF; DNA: TGTGCCAGCAGTGAGAACAGGGGGTATGGCTACACCTTC
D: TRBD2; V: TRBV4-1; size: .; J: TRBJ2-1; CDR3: CASSLASGGSHNEQFF; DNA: TGCGCCAGCAGCCTTGCTAGCGGGGGGTCCCACAATGAGCAGTTCTTC
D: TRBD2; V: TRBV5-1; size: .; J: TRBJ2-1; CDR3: CASSRSGGRDNEQFF; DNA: TGCGCCAGCAGCCGTAGCGGGGGGCGCGACAATGAGCAGTTCTTC
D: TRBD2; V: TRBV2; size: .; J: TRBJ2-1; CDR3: CASKSARALAGGMDEQFF; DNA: TGTGCCAGCAAGTCGGCGAGGGCTCTAGCGGGGGGAATGGATGAGCAGTTCTTC
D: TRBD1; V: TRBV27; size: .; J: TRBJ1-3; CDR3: CASRLSGQGAPGNTIYF; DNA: TGTGCCAGCAGGCTATCGGGACAGGGGGCGCCCGGAAACACCATATATTTT
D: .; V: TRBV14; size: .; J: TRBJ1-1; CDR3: CASSQLTGVNTEAFF; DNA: TGTGCCAGCAGCCAACTGACAGGAGTGAACACTGAAGCTTTCTTT
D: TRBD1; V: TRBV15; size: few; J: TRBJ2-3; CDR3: CATTYRGFDTQYF; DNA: TGTGCCACCACTTACAGGGGGTTTGATACGCAGTATTTT